This TCR beta chain was sequenced during a study of CD8 T cells in Susac syndrome. Whole-study context: Patients with Susac syndrome were, at the time of blood collection, therapy-naive, maintained on corticosteroids, or maintained on intravenous immunoglobulin alone.

V lost 2 bases, J lost 5 bases, and 6 bases stayed unmatched. The germline V gene has CDR1 SGHAT and CDR2 FQDESV (reference sequence). The CDR3 has 15 residues. Reverse transcription of roughly 0.5 to 1 ug RNA was carried out with random hexamers. TCRdb passed the immunoSEQ multiplex PCR reads through MiXCR, listing each CDR3 protein once. The sample holds around 230,000 distinct CDR3 sequences, 95% to 97% seen once. Peripheral blood CD8+ and CD4+ T cells were profiled by TCR beta sequencing. The chain employs TRBV11-1 and TRBJ2-7; 10 nucleotides align to TRBD1. What was sequenced was CD4+ T cells from PBMCs. This sequence originates from a human donor with Susac syndrome. Written as DNA, the CDR3 is TGTGCCAGCAGCTTATCCGGGACAGGGGCACACGAGCAGTACTTC. This translates into CASSLSGTGAHEQYF.